Listed here is a single TCR beta chain. This sample was taken from a study of spatial heterogeneity in lung cancer. Across the study: More than eight raw reads, on average, carried each unique TCR and UMI combination.

Specified time point: sample taken at primary tumor resection. Individual TCR cDNA molecules each bore their own unique molecular identifier. TCRdb re-called the 5' RACE reads through MiXCR, storing one row per CDR3 protein. The repertoire consists of 90,000 to 95,000 distinct CDR3 sequences, with about an eighth occurring once and the leading ten covering over 40%. The length of the CDR3 is 17 residues. J lost 6 bases, V lost 7 bases, and 19 bases had no gene match. Germline V gene data show CDR1 as MNHEY and CDR2 as SVGAGI. The gene calls are TRBV6-5 and TRBJ2-5; 8 nucleotides match TRBD2. This sequence originates from a male donor with early-stage non-small cell lung cancer. Specimen: PBMCs, collected at surgery. CDR3 region: CASNNRTGGLPGKTQYF. The CDR3 DNA sequence: TGTGCCAGCAATAACCGGACGGGGGGGCTCCCCGGGAAGACCCAGTACTTC.